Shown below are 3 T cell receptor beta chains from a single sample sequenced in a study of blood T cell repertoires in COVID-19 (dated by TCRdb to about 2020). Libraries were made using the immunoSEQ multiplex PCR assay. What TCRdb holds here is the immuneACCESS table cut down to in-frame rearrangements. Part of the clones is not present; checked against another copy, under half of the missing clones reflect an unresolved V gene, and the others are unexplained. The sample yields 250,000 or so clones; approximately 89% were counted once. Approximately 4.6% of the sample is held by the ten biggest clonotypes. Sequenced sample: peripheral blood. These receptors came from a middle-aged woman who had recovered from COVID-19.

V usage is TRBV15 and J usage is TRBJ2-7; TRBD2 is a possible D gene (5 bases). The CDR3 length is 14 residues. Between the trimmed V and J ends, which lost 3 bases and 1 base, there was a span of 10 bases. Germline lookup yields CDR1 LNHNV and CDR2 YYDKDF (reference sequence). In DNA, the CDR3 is TGTGCCACCAGCAGGGACTTGGGATCCTACGAGCAGTACTTC. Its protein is CATSRDLGSYEQYF. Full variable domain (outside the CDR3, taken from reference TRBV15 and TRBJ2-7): DAMVIQNPRYQVTQFGKPVTLSCSQTLNHNVMYWYQQKSSQAPKLLFHYYDKDFNNEADTPDNFQSRRPNTSFCFLDIRSPGLGDTAMYLCATSRDLGSYEQYFGPGTRLTVT.

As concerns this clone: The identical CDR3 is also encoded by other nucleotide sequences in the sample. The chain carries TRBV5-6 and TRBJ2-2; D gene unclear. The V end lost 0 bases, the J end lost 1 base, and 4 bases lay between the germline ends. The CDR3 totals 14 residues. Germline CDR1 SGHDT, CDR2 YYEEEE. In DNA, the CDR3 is TGTGCCAGCAGCTTGGCGGGGAACACCGGGGAGCTGTTTTTT. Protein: CASSLAGNTGELFF.

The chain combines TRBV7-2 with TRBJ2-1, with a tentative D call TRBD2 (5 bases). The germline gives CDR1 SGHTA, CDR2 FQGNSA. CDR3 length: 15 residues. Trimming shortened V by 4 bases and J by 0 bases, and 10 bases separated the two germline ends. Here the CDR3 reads CASSSSGNSYNEQFF. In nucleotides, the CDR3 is TGTGCCAGCAGCTCCTCGGGGAACTCCTACAATGAGCAGTTCTTC.